Sequencing of this T cell receptor beta chain was carried out in a study of blood T cells in healthy people across ages. V dropped 7 bases and J dropped 6 bases, with 24 bases sitting between them. The CDR3 length is 16 residues. Primed by a sample-barcoded 5' primer and a J-beta primer mix, a second PCR proceeded for 7 to 11 cycles. TCRdb reprocessed the 5' RACE reads with MiXCR, giving one entry per CDR3 protein. The sample has over a million distinct CDR3 sequences; 35% to 45% are singletons. This clonotype was counted a few times. The origin of this receptor is a woman aged 18-29 years in good health. Sequenced: blood. This chain joins TRBV12-3 or TRBV12-4 and TRBJ1-2; possibly TRBD1 for D (6 bases). CDR3 in amino acids: CASIRAGEILVDGYTF. The DNA of the CDR3 is TGTGCCAGCATAAGGGCAGGGGAAATACTCGTTGATGGCTACACCTTC.